The next 23 T cell receptor beta chains were all read from a single sample in a study of blood T cell repertoires in COVID-19. Measured with immunoSEQ multiplex PCR; TCRdb has only the in-frame clones, and not every one. The sample gives 200,000 or so clones, around 92% of which show up once; about 8.1% is in the top ten. Sample: PBMCs or T cells enriched from blood (not recorded which). These receptors came from a young woman who had recovered from COVID-19.

V usage is TRBV1 and J usage is TRBJ1-2; the tabulated D call, TRBD1, remains unverified against the DNA. TRBV1 is an annotated pseudogene. The CDR3 has 19 amino acids. The chain's CDR3 is CTSSRGSTGTPNPNYGYTF. CDR3 nucleotides: TGCACCAGCAGCAGGGGTTCTACCGGGACACCTAACCCTAACTATGGCTACACCTTC.

This rearrangement joins TRBV29-1 to TRBJ1-3, with 7 bases matching TRBD1. The ends lost 2 bases at V and 5 bases at J; junction bases unmatched: 6. CDR3 length equals 14 residues. Per the germline V gene, CDR1 is SQVTM and CDR2 is ANQGSEA. CDR3: CSVETGQERNTIYF. The CDR3 coding sequence is TGCAGCGTTGAAACAGGACAGGAGAGAAACACCATATATTTT. The complete variable domain, with remaining parts taken from reference TRBV29-1 and TRBJ1-3, reads SAVISQKPSRDICQRGTSLTIQCQVDSQVTMMFWYRQQPGQSLTLIATANQGSEATYESGFVIDKFPISRPNLTFSTLTVSNMSPEDSSIYLCSVETGQERNTIYFGEGSWLTVV.

J is TRBJ2-2 and V is TRBV19, with unresolved D. V was cut by 5 bases and J by 7 bases, with 5 bases left in between. The CDR3 consists of 11 residues. Germline V CDR1 and CDR2: LNHDA, SQIVND (reference sequence). In DNA form, the CDR3 reads TGTGCCAGTAGTGAACACGGGGAGCTGTTTTTT. Protein sequence: CASSEHGELFF.

The chain carries TRBV28 and TRBJ1-6; possibly TRBD1 for D (5 bases). Germline assignment: CDR1 MDHEN and CDR2 SYDVKM. The CDR3 has 17 residues. The V end lost 2 bases, the J end lost 1 base, and 12 bases lay between the germline ends. CDR3 amino acids: CASSLEGEKSYNSPLHF. In nucleotides, the CDR3 is TGTGCCAGCAGTTTAGAAGGGGAAAAGTCCTATAATTCACCCCTCCACTTT.

This chain connects TRBV6-5 to TRBJ1-6; 7 bases align to TRBD1. Germline V gives CDR1 MNHEY, CDR2 SVGAGI. The CDR3 spans 14 residues. The ends lost 2 bases at V and 10 bases at J; junction bases unmatched: 5. CDR3 sequence reads: CASSYETGKSPLHF. CDR3 nucleotides: TGTGCCAGCAGTTACGAGACAGGGAAATCACCCCTCCACTTT.

This sequence joins TRBV3-1 (or the pseudogene TRBV3-2) and TRBJ2-1, with 8 positions matching TRBD2. This CDR3 is 17 amino acids long. V lost 4 bases to trimming and J lost 4 bases; unmatched junction nucleotides: 12. Germline CDR1 and CDR2: LGHDT and YNNKEL (reference sequence). The CDR3 DNA sequence: TGTGCCAGCAGCCCAATTAAGCGGGGGCCCCAGTACAATGAGCAGTTCTTC. The encoded protein is CASSPIKRGPQYNEQFF.

CDR3 DNA: TGTGCCAGCAGTTCCGGGCCCAGGGGACACACCATATATTTT. This sequence encodes CASSSGPRGHTIYF. This rearrangement joins TRBV27 to TRBJ1-3; D is possibly TRBD1 (6 bases). This CDR3 contains 14 residues. Germline CDR1 MNHEY, CDR2 SMNVEV (reference sequence). The germline V and J ends were trimmed by 4 bases and 8 bases, with 15 bases remaining between them.

The genes are TRBV3-1 (or the pseudogene TRBV3-2) and TRBJ2-7, with no clear D. From germline, CDR1 is LGHDT and CDR2 YNNKEL (reference sequence). The CDR3 has 15 residues. V gave up 0 bases and J gave up 7 bases, with 16 bases separating them. The CDR3 nucleotides read TGTGCCAGCAGCCAAGATGTACACCCCTCTAGGGAGCAGTACTTC. It codes for CASSQDVHPSREQYF.

This chain uses TRBV9 with TRBJ2-2, with D tentatively TRBD1 (5 bases). Germline V lookup: CDR1 SGDLS, CDR2 YYNGEE. V was shortened by 4 bases and J by 2 bases, with 6 bases between the two germline ends. This CDR3 comprises 13 residues. The CDR3 sequence: CASSRGNTGELFF. CDR3 coding DNA: TGTGCCAGCAGCAGGGGCAACACCGGGGAGCTGTTTTTT.

The CDR3 DNA sequence: TGTGCCAGCAGTTATACCAGGGGGCTGAACACCGGGGAGCTGTTTTTT. This sequence encodes CASSYTRGLNTGELFF. The V call is TRBV2, the J call TRBJ2-2, with 8 bases identical to TRBD1. The CDR3 totals 16 residues. Losses at the gene ends were 5 bases for V and 1 base for J; bases not matched to a gene: 6. The germline V gene encodes CDR1 SNHLY and CDR2 FYNNEI.

CDR3 sequence (DNA): TGTGCCAGCAGCTTATTCCGGGACAGGGGGTTCGGCGGGGAGCTGTTTTTT. As protein: CASSLFRDRGFGGELFF. The chain is built from TRBV11-2 and TRBJ2-2, with 11 bases aligning to TRBD1. The junction had 9 bases not matched to a gene; V was cut back by 2 bases and J by 7 bases. Germline CDR1 reads SGHAT; CDR2 reads FQNNGV. The CDR3 covers 17 residues.

This chain connects TRBV30 to TRBJ2-1; D is unresolved. The V and J ends lost 3 bases and 0 bases respectively, with 6 bases between them. This CDR3 spans 13 amino acids. Germline-derived CDR1 and CDR2 are GTSNPN and SVGIG (reference sequence). CDR3: CAWRRGSYNEQFF. In DNA form, the CDR3 reads TGTGCCTGGAGGCGAGGCTCCTACAATGAGCAGTTCTTC.

The V and J genes are TRBV9 and TRBJ2-7; TRBD1 is a possible D gene (7 bases). Trimming took 1 base from V and 3 from J, leaving 11 bases between them. This CDR3 contains 14 residues. CDR1 and CDR2 from the germline V gene are SGDLS and YYNGEE. In DNA form, the CDR3 reads TGTGCCAGCAGCGTACAGGGGGAGGTCTACGAGCAGTACTTC. Amino acids: CASSVQGEVYEQYF.

V usage is TRBV3-1 (or the pseudogene TRBV3-2) and J usage is TRBJ2-1; possible D gene TRBD2, 6 bases. CDR1 and CDR2 from the germline V gene are LGHDT and YNNKEL (reference sequence). V lost 8 bases and J 9 bases, leaving 17 bases between the germline ends. This CDR3 is built from 13 residues. CDR3 nucleotide sequence: TGTGCCAGCGCAGGCCCAGGAGGGCTTGAGCAGTTCTTC. It yields the protein CASAGPGGLEQFF.

The J gene is TRBJ1-1, the V gene TRBV28; D perhaps matches TRBD1 (5 bases). This CDR3 is built from 13 residues. Trimming shortened V by 6 bases and J by 5 bases, and 13 bases separated the two germline ends. Germline CDR1 reads MDHEN; CDR2 reads SYDVKM. The CDR3 sequence: CASSPGGWTEAFF. As DNA, the CDR3 is TGTGCCAGCAGCCCGGGGGGATGGACTGAAGCTTTCTTT. Supplemented by reference TRBV28 and TRBJ1-1, the full variable domain reads DVKVTQSSRYLVKRTGEKVFLECVQDMDHENMFWYRQDPGLGLRLIYFSYDVKMKEKGDIPEGYSVSREKKERFSLILESASTNQTSMYLCASSPGGWTEAFFGQGTRLTVV.

V usage is TRBV25-1 and J usage is TRBJ2-7, with TRBD1 as a possible D gene (5 bases). Looked up from germline, CDR1 is MGHDK and CDR2 is SYGVNS. This CDR3 is built from 14 residues. The V end was cut by 3 bases, the J end by 3 bases, with 12 bases between. The CDR3: CASSEGWGGYEQYF. In nucleotides, the CDR3 is TGTGCCAGCAGTGAGGGGTGGGGCGGCTACGAGCAGTACTTC.

The chain combines TRBV29-1 with TRBJ1-1; 7 bases line up with TRBD1. This CDR3 is 13 amino acids long. From germline, CDR1 is SQVTM and CDR2 ANQGSEA. J was trimmed by 4 bases and V by 7 bases; bases with no gene match: 9. CDR3 amino acids: CSARKGAGTEAFF. CDR3 in DNA: TGCAGCGCCCGAAAGGGGGCCGGCACTGAAGCTTTCTTT.

The CDR3 spells CASSSRLADATDTQYF. Here the CDR3 DNA reads TGCGCCAGCAGCTCCCGACTAGCGGATGCCACAGATACGCAGTATTTT. The chain carries TRBV5-1 and TRBJ2-3; 9 bases match TRBD2. Per the germline V gene, CDR1 is SGHRS and CDR2 is YFSETQ. The junction had 7 bases not matched to a gene; V was cut back by 3 bases and J by 2 bases. CDR3 length: 16 amino acids.

The chain uses TRBV7-2 and TRBJ2-7; 7 nucleotides match TRBD1. Germline CDR1 and CDR2: SGHTA and FQGNSA. The V gene end was trimmed by 0 bases and the J gene end by 2 bases; junction bases not matched to a gene: 4. The CDR3 is made up of 15 amino acids. CDR3 nucleotides: TGTGCCAGCAGCTTAGCGCAAGGGGGCCCCTACGAGCAGTACTTC. It translates to CASSLAQGGPYEQYF.

V and J are TRBV5-1 and TRBJ2-7; D is uncertain. Germline lookup yields CDR1 SGHRS and CDR2 YFSETQ. The CDR3 consists of 13 residues. The ends were cut back, 3 bases at V and 4 bases at J, with 11 bases in the middle. Here the CDR3 reads CASSSQNYYEQYF. CDR3 nucleotides: TGCGCCAGCAGCTCGCAGAACTATTACGAGCAGTACTTC.

The V call is TRBV11-2, the J call TRBJ1-1, with D perhaps matching TRBD1 (6 bases). The CDR3 runs 19 residues. Looked up from germline, CDR1 is SGHAT and CDR2 is FQNNGV. V was shortened by 2 bases and J by 4 bases, with 26 bases between the two germline ends. The CDR3 region is CASSLRWGQGRGASTEAFF. As DNA, the CDR3 is TGTGCCAGCAGCTTAAGATGGGGCCAGGGGAGGGGAGCAAGCACTGAAGCTTTCTTT.

The rearrangement links TRBV11-3 to TRBJ2-1; a weak D match, TRBD1 (6 bases). The CDR3 length is 15 residues. Germline values: CDR1 SGHNT, CDR2 YENEEA. Trimming stripped 4 bases from V and 4 bases from J, with 14 bases between. DNA for the CDR3: TGTGCCAGCAGCTACACCGGGACATCTTACAATGAGCAGTTCTTC. Translation: CASSYTGTSYNEQFF.

This chain links TRBV4-1 with TRBJ1-1; 10 nucleotides agree with TRBD1. The CDR3 totals 16 residues. J lost 4 bases, V lost 4 bases, and 9 bases had no gene match. Germline V lookup: CDR1 MGHRA, CDR2 YSYEKL. For the CDR3, the DNA is TGCGCCAGCAGCCCCGGGACAGGGGTTGTGGGCACTGAAGCTTTCTTT. Translated, it gives CASSPGTGVVGTEAFF.